This T cell receptor beta chain was documented in a study of cytomegalovirus exposure and HLA in healthy donors. Study-wide points: Rare TCR sequences dominated, though some public TCRs recurred in many donors. As a later analysis showed, a missense DCLRE1C variant was linked to trimming of TCR beta V- and J-genes.

The CDR3 is 14 residues long. Germline CDR1 and CDR2: LNHDA and SQIVND (reference sequence). The ends lost 3 bases at V and 4 bases at J; junction bases unmatched: 5. The PCR employed 60 Vbeta primers together with 13 Jbeta primers. Produced via immunoSEQ multiplex PCR; TCRdb's table is partial and in-frame only. The repertoire includes around 50,000 clones, 70% to 80% of them detected once, and about 6% sits in the top ten. As concerns this clone: What it binds is not known.

This sequence originates from a man aged 25 to 45 in good health and CMV-seronegative. The rearrangement links TRBV19 to TRBJ1-1; 7 bases are shared with TRBD1. The sample consisted of PBMCs. The CDR3 DNA reads TGTGCCAGTAGTATTGCATCAGGGGGCACTGAAGCTTTCTTT. As protein: CASSIASGGTEAFF.